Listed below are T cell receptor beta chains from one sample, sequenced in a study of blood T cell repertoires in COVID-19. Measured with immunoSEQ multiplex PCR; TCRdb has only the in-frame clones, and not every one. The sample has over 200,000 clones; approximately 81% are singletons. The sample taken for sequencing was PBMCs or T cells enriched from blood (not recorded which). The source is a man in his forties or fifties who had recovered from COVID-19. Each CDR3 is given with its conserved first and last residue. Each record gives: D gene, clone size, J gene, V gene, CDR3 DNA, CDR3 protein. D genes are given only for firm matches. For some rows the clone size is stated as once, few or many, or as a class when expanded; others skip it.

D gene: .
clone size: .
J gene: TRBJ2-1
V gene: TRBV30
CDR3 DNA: TGTGCCTGGATGGGCCGTGGGGGCCGCGGGTTCTTC
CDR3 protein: CAWMGRGGRGFF

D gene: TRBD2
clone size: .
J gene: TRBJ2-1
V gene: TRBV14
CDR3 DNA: TGTGCCAGCAGCCAATTGAGCGGGAGTTTAGGTGAGCAGTTCTTC
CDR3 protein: CASSQLSGSLGEQFF

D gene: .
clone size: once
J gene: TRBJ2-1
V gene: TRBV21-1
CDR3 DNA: TGTGCCAGCAGCAAAGAACCCATCAGCGACAGGGACTTATCCTACAATGAGCAGTTCTTC
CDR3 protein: CASSKEPISDRDLSYNEQFF

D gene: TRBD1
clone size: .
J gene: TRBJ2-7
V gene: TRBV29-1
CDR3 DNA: TGCAGCGTTAAGGGACAGGGCGCCTACGAGCAGTACTTC
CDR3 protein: CSVKGQGAYEQYF

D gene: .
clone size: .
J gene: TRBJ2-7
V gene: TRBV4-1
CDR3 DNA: TGCGCCAGCAGCCAAAAGGCAGGGTCCTACGAGCAGTACTTC
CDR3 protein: CASSQKAGSYEQYF

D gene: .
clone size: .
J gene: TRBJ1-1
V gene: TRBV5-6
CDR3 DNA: TGTGCCAGCAGCTTTCCCTCCGGGAACACTGAAGCTTTCTTT
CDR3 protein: CASSFPSGNTEAFF

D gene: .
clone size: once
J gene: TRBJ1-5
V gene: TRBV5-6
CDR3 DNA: TGTGCCAGCAGCCGGGGGACGGCGAATCAGCCCCAGCATTTT
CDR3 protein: CASSRGTANQPQHF

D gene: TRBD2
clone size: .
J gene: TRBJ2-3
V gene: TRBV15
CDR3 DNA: TGTGCCACCAGCAGAGGGCGGGAGAAAGGTACGCAGTATTTT
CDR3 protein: CATSRGREKGTQYF

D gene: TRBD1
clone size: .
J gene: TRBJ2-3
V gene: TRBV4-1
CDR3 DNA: TGCGCCAGCAGCCAAGTTCAGGGGGCTGATACGCAGTATTTT
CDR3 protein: CASSQVQGADTQYF

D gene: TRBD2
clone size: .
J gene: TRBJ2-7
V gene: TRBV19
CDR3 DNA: TGTGCCAGTAGTGTCGGGACTAGCGGGAGAACATCCTACGAGCAGTACTTC
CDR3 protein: CASSVGTSGRTSYEQYF

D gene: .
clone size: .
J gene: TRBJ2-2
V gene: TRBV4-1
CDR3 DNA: TGCGCCAGCAGCCAAGGACCAGGGTTGAACACCGGGGAGCTGTTTTTT
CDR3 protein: CASSQGPGLNTGELFF

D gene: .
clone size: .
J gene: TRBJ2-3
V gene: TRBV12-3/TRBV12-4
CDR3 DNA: TGTGCCAGCAGTACCCGACAGACAGATACGCAGTATTTT
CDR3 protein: CASSTRQTDTQYF

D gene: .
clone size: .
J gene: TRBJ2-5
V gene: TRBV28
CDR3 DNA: TGTGCCAGCAGACGAGGGGAGACCCAGTACTTC
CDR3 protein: CASRRGETQYF

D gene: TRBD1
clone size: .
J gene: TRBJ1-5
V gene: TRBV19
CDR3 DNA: TGTGCCAGTAGTATAGGGACAGGGAATCAGCCCCAGCATTTT
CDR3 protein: CASSIGTGNQPQHF

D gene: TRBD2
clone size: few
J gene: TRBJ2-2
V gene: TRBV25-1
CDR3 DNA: TGTGCCAGCAGACTAGCGGCCGGGGAGCTGTTTTTT
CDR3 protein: CASRLAAGELFF

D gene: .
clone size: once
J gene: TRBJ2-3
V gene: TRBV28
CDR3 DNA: TGTGCCAGCAGTTTATTCCCAGGTCCGGATACGCAGTATTTT
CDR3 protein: CASSLFPGPDTQYF

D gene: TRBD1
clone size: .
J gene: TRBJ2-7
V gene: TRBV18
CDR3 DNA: TGTGCCAGCTCACCTGGGGGGACAGGGGGCCCCTACGAGCAGTACTTC
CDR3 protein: CASSPGGTGGPYEQYF

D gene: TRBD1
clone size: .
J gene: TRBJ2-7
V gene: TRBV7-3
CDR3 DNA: TGTGCCAGCAGCCCGACAGGGGGCAACGACGAGCAGTACTTC
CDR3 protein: CASSPTGGNDEQYF

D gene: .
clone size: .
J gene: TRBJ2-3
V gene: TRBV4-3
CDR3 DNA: TGCGCCAGCAGCCGGGGGGCTAGCGGAAACACAGATACGCAGTATTTT
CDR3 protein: CASSRGASGNTDTQYF

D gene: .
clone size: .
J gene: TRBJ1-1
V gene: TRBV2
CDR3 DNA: TGTGCCAGCAGCAAACAGGGTGTAGGGCTCTTGAACACTGAAGCTTTCTTT
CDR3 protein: CASSKQGVGLLNTEAFF

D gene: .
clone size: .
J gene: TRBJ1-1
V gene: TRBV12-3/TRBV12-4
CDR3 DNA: TGTGCCAGCAGTTCGGGTCTGAACACTGAAGCTTTCTTT
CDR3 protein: CASSSGLNTEAFF

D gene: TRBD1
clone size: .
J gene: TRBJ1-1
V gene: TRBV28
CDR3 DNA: TGTGCCAGCAGTTTCACAGGGGACGAGACCACTGAAGCTTTCTTT
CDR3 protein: CASSFTGDETTEAFF

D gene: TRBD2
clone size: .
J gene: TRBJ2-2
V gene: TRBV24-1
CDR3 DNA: TGTGCCACCCAGCGGGCTAGCGGATCGAACACCGGGGAGCTGTTTTTT
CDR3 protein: CATQRASGSNTGELFF

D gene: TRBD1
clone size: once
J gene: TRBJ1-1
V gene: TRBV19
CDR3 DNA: TGTGCCACTACGACAGGGTTCACTGAAGCTTTCTTT
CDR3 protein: CATTTGFTEAFF

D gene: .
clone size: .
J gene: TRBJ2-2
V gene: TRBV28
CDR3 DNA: TGTGCCATCGGACAGCAGAACACCGGGGAGCTGTTTTTT
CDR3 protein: CAIGQQNTGELFF

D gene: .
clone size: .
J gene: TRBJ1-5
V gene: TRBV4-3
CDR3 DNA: TGCGCCAGCAGCCAAAACAGGCTTAGCAATCAGCCCCAGCATTTT
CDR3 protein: CASSQNRLSNQPQHF

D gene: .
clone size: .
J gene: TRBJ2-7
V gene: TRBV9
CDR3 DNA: TGTGCCAGCAGCCCCGGGGGTACTCTCAACGAGCAGTACTTC
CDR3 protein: CASSPGGTLNEQYF

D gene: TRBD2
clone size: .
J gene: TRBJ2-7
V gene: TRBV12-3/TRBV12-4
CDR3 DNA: TGTGCCAGCAGTTTGGGGACTAGTCTGGGGTTTTACTTC
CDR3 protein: CASSLGTSLGFYF

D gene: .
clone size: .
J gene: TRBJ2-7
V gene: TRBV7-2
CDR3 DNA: TGTGCCAGCAGCTTAGCTTACGGCGGGACCTACGAGCAGTACTTC
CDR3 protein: CASSLAYGGTYEQYF

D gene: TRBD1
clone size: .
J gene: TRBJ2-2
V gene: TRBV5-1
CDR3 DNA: TGCGCCAGCAGCTCAGGGGGCGGCACCGGGGAGCTGTTTTTT
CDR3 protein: CASSSGGGTGELFF

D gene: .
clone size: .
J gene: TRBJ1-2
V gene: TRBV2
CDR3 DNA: TGTGCCAGCAGTGATTCCCCTCCCGGGTCTTCCGGCTACACCTTC
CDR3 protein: CASSDSPPGSSGYTF

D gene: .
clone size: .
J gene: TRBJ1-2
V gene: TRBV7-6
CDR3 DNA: TGTGCCAGCAGCTTAGCGTACGGAGGAAACTATGGCTACACCTTC
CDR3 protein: CASSLAYGGNYGYTF

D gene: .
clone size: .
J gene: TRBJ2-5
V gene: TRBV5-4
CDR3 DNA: TGTGCCAGCAGCTTGAACGGGGTGGGTTCGGAGACCCAGTACTTC
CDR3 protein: CASSLNGVGSETQYF

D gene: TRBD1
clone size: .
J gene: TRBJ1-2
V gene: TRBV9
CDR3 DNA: TGTGCCAGCAGCCCTTCCGGGACAGTAAACTATGGCTACACCTTC
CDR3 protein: CASSPSGTVNYGYTF

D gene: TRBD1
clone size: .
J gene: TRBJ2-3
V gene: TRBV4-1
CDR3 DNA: TGCGCCAGCAGCCATCCCCTGAAATATCCGGGACAGAGGCGAAAGAGCACAGATACGCAGTATTTT
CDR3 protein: CASSHPLKYPGQRRKSTDTQYF

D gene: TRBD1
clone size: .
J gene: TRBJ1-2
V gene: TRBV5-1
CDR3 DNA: TGCGCCAGCAGCGAGGGACAGGGAGATGGCTACACCTTC
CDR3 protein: CASSEGQGDGYTF

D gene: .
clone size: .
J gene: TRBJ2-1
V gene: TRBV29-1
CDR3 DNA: TGCAGCGTAGTCCGTACAGGGAATGAGCAGTTCTTC
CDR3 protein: CSVVRTGNEQFF

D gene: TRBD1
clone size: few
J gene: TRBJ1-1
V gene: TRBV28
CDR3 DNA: TGTGCCAGCAGTCTCTCCCCCCGGACAGGGAACACTGAAGCTTTCTTT
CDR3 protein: CASSLSPRTGNTEAFF

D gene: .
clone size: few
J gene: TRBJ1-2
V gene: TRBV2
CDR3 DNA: TGTGCCAGCAGGGATGGGACAAAAATCCTCTATGGCTACACCTTC
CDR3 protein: CASRDGTKILYGYTF

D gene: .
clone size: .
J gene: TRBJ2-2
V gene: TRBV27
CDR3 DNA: TGTGCCAGCAGTTTATCTATCCGGGGAGGTACCGGGGAGCTGTTTTTT
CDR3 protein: CASSLSIRGGTGELFF

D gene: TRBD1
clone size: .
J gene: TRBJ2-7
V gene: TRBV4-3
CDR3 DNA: TGCGCCAGCAGCCAAGATCACAGGGGGCTGTACTTC
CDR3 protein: CASSQDHRGLYF

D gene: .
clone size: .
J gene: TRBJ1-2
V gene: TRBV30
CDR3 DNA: TGTGCCTGGAGTGCGGGGGATCTTGGCTACACCTTC
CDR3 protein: CAWSAGDLGYTF

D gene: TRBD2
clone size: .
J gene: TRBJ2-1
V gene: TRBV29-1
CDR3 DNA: TGCAGCGTTGGGGGGCTGCTAGCGGGAGCCCAGAATGAGCAGTTCTTC
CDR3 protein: CSVGGLLAGAQNEQFF

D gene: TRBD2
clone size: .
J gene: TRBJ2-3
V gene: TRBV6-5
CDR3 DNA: TGTGCCAGCAGCCCGAAGCGGCGGGAGGGAGATACGCAGTATTTT
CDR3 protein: CASSPKRREGDTQYF

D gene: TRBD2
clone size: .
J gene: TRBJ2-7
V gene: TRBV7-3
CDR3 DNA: TGTGCCAGCAGCGTACGGGAGGGCAAGATCTACGAGCAGTACTTC
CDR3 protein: CASSVREGKIYEQYF

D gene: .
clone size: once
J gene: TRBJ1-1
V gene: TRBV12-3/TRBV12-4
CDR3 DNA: TGTGCCAGCAACTTTCCTGAAGCTTTCTTT
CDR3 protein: CASNFPEAFF